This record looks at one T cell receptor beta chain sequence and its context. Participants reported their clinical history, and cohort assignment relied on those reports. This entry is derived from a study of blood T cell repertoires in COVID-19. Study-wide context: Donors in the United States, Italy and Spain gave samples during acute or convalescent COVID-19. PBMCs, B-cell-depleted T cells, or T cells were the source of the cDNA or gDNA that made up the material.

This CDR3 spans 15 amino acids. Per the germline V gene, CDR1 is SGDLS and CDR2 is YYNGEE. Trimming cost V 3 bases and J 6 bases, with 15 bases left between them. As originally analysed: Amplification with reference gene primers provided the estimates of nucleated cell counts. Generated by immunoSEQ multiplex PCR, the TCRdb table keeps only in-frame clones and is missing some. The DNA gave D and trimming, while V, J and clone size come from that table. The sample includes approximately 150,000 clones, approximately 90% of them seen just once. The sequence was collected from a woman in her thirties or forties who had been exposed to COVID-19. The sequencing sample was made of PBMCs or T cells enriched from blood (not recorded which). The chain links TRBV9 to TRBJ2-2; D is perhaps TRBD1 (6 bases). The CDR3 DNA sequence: TGTGCCAGCAGCGCAACCCCTAAGGGGGCCGGGGAGCTGTTTTTT. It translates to CASSATPKGAGELFF.